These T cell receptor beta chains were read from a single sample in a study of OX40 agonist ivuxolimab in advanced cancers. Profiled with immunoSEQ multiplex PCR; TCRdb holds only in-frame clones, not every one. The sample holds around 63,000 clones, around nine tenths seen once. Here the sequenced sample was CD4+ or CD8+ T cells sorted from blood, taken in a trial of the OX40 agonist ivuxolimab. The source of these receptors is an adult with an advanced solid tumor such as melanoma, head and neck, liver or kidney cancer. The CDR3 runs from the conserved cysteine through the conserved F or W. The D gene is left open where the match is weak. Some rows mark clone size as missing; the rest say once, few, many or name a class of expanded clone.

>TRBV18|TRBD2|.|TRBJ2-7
TGTGCCAGCTCAGCAAGCGGGAGTAGCTTCTACGAGCAGTACTTC
CASSASGSSFYEQYF
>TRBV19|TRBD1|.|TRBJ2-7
TGTGCCAGTAGTGTAGGACAGGCTTCCTACGAGCAGTACTTC
CASSVGQASYEQYF
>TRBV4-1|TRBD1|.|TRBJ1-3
TGCGCCAGCAGCCAAGTAGAGACAGGGAATCCTGGAAACACCATATATTTT
CASSQVETGNPGNTIYF
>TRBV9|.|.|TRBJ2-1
TGTGCCAGCAGCGTAGAGGGGTACAATGAGCAGTTCTTC
CASSVEGYNEQFF
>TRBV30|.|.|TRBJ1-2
TGTGCCTGGAGTGTACGAACGGGGACCGGGTCCTTTGGCTACACCTTC
CAWSVRTGTGSFGYTF
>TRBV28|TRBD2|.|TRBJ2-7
TGTGCCAGCAGCCTTCCCTTGGGGCTAGCGGGCTCCTACGAGCAGTACTTC
CASSLPLGLAGSYEQYF
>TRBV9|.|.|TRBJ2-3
TGTGCCAGCAGCGTAGAAGGTTGGGACGTGGATACGCAGTATTTT
CASSVEGWDVDTQYF
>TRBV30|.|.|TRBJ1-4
TGTGCCTGGAGGGGTGAAAAACTGTTTTTT
CAWRGEKLFF
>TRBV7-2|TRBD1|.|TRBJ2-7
TGTGCCAGCAGTACCGACGCAGGGGGCAGGGACGAGCAGTACTTC
CASSTDAGGRDEQYF
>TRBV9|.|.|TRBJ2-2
TGTGCCAGCAGCGTTAACGGGCTAGCTACCGGGGAGCTGTTTTTT
CASSVNGLATGELFF
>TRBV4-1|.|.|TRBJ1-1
TGCGCCAGCAGCGAGACGGAAGAAGCTTTCTTT
CASSETEEAFF
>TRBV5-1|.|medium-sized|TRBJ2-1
TGCGCCAGCAGCTCGGCGGGGAACTACAATGAGCAGTTCTTC
CASSSAGNYNEQFF
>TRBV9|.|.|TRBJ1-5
TGTGCCAGCAGCGTAGGGAGCAATCAGCCCCAGCATTTT
CASSVGSNQPQHF
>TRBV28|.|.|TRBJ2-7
TGTGCCAGCAGTTTCCGGGACCGATCCTACGAGCAGTACTTC
CASSFRDRSYEQYF